What follows are 31 T cell receptor beta chains derived from one specimen sequenced in a study of tumor and adjacent non-tumor tissue in lung cancer. This sample's RNA came from whole unsorted tissue. The normal lung tissue was taken more than 3 cm from the tumor edge. The library came from three nested PCR rounds adapted from ARM-PCR protocols. TCRdb recomputed calls from the multiplex PCR reads with MiXCR, one row per CDR3 protein. The top ten hold 35% to 50% of the sample, which has about 43,000 distinct CDR3 sequences, 60% seen once. Sequenced sample: distant non-tumor lung tissue. The receptors shown here come from a man aged 45-65 years with non-small cell lung cancer.

With respect to this clonotype: One end of the junction does not line up with germline, which may come from a read error. This chain joins TRBV11-3 and TRBJ1-2; D is unresolved. The CDR3 has 16 residues. Germline lookup yields CDR1 SGHNT and CDR2 YENEEA. In DNA, the CDR3 is TGTGCCTGCAGCTTAGATCGAATTGTGGGGAGGCTTGGCTACACCTTC. Encoded protein: CACSLDRIVGRLGYTF. Full variable domain (remainder filled in from reference TRBV11-3 and TRBJ1-2): EAGVVQSPRYKIIEKKQPVAFWCNPISGHNTLYWYLQNLGQGPELLIRYENEEAVDDSQLPKDRFSAERLKGVDSTLKIQPAELGDSAVYLCACSLDRIVGRLGYTFGSGTRLTVV.

On this clonotype: Being one base from a much bigger clone, this may be a read error. J is TRBJ2-1 and V is TRBV5-4; 8 nucleotides line up with TRBD2. Looked up from germline, CDR1 is SGHNT and CDR2 is YYREEE (reference sequence). CDR3 length equals 17 residues. The CDR3 DNA is TGTGCCAACAGCTTGGGAGCTAGCGGGCCGTCGGGCAATGAGCAGTTCTTC. Translating it yields CANSLGASGPSGNEQFF.

To note about this clonotype: The CDR3 carries no conserved terminal phenylalanine or tryptophan, so it likely arises from a read error. V is TRBV28 and J is TRBJ1-1; 7 bases fit TRBD1. CDR3 length equals 14 residues. CDR1 is MDHEN, CDR2 SYDVKM, per germline. Unmatched junction bases numbered 10, after V lost 10 bases and J lost 2 bases. The CDR3 reads CATGRRGFNTEAFL. DNA of the CDR3: TGTGCCACAGGTCGCAGGGGGTTCAACACTGAAGCTTTCTTA.

Worth noting for this clonotype: Mismatch with germline at one junction end may stem from a read error. This rearrangement joins TRBV10-2 to TRBJ1-2; D not certain. Germline CDR1 WSHSY, CDR2 SAAADI. The CDR3 covers 13 residues. This CDR3 is CAISVGRNYGYTF. The CDR3 coding sequence is TGCGCCATCAGTGTTGGACGGAACTATGGCTACACCTTC.

A remark on this clonotype: This may arise from a read error, as a much more abundant clone is one base away. V usage is TRBV6-5 and J usage is TRBJ1-6; D is undetermined. The CDR3 length is 14 residues. Germline V gives CDR1 MNHEY, CDR2 SVGAGI. For the CDR3, the DNA is TGTGCCTGCAGCCCGAACGGAAAAAATTCACCCCTCCACTTT. It translates to CACSPNGKNSPLHF.

Concerning this clonotype itself: A junction end diverges from the germline sequence, so it may reflect a read error. The chain has TRBV11-2 and TRBJ2-3; the D gene is possibly TRBD2 (7 bases). The CDR3 covers 16 residues. Germline values: CDR1 SGHAT, CDR2 FQNNGV. In DNA form, the CDR3 reads TGTGCCAACAGCCTTGCTAGGGGGGGGCGCACAGATACGCAGTATTTT. Translation gives CANSLARGGRTDTQYF.

The chain has TRBV5-4 and TRBJ2-1, with a possible D match to TRBD1 (5 bases). The CDR3 loop spans 14 amino acids. Germline CDR1 and CDR2: SGHNT and YYREEE (reference sequence). The germline V and J ends were trimmed by 9 bases and 5 bases, with 18 bases remaining between them. In DNA form, the CDR3 reads TGTGCCAACAAAGTTGGGGCAGACCACAATGAGCAGTTCTTC. Its protein product is CANKVGADHNEQFF.

This clonotype has only a few counts. A much larger clone lies one base from this, so it may be a read error. This chain joins TRBV6-1 and TRBJ2-5; possible D gene TRBD1, 6 bases. The CDR3 loop spans 13 amino acids. The germline gives CDR1 MNHNS, CDR2 SASEGT. The CDR3 protein is CAGSRTDGETQYF. Written as DNA, the CDR3 is TGTGCCGGCAGTCGGACAGACGGGGAGACCCAGTACTTC.

The chain combines TRBV28 with TRBJ2-1; D is ambiguous. With 5 bases removed from V and 0 bases from J, the gap between germline ends came to 17 bases. The CDR3 totals 17 residues. CDR1 is MDHEN, CDR2 SYDVKM, per germline. This CDR3 is CASSDPNGASSYNEQFF. The CDR3 DNA reads as TGTGCCAGCAGTGACCCTAACGGTGCGAGCTCCTACAATGAGCAGTTCTTC.

Turning to this clonotype: At one end the junction does not follow the germline gene, possibly because of a read error. This rearrangement joins TRBV6-1 to TRBJ1-2; TRBD1 is a possible D gene (5 bases). Germline V gene data show CDR1 as MNHNS and CDR2 as SASEGT. The CDR3 has 15 amino acids. The CDR3 is CARREKRGFLYCYTF. In DNA, the CDR3 is TGTGCCAGGAGAGAGAAAAGGGGATTCCTCTATTGCTACACCTTC.

This clonotype has only one observation. Mismatch with germline at one junction end may stem from a read error. This chain joins TRBV28 and TRBJ1-1; D is uncertain. Germline assignment: CDR1 MDHEN and CDR2 SYDVKM. CDR3 length: 14 amino acids. The CDR3, as DNA: TGTGCCAACAGTCCCCTGGAAGTGAGCACTGAAGCTTTCTTT. This gives the protein CANSPLEVSTEAFF.

About this clonotype itself: A much bigger clone sits one base away, suggesting this may be a read error. The chain joins TRBV2 to TRBJ2-2; TRBD1 or TRBD2 may be the D gene (7 bases each). V was trimmed by 7 bases and J by 6 bases, leaving 21 bases between them. Germline loops: CDR1 SNHLY, CDR2 FYNNEI. This CDR3 has 16 residues. Here the CDR3 reads CASTSNLQGGSGELFF. CDR3 coding DNA: TGTGCCAGCACATCGAATTTGCAGGGGGGGTCCGGGGAGCTGTTTTTT.

This clonotype has a handful of counts. This likely comes from a read error, as the CDR3 has no conserved phenylalanine or tryptophan at its end. The rearrangement uses TRBV20-1 and TRBJ1-6; D may be TRBD1 (5 bases). Trimming pared 0 bases from V and 6 bases from J, leaving 9 bases between. From germline, CDR1 is DFQATT and CDR2 SNEGSKA (reference sequence). This CDR3 is built from 14 residues. CDR3 region: CSARDQGTNSPLHI. The DNA for the CDR3 is TGCAGTGCTAGAGACCAGGGAACTAATTCACCCCTCCACATT.

This clonotype has a handful of counts. A much more abundant neighbour one base away suggests this may be a read error. The J gene is TRBJ1-5, the V gene TRBV4-1; D unresolved. Germline V gives CDR1 MGHRA, CDR2 YSYEKL. This CDR3 comprises 15 residues. CDR3 DNA: TGCGCCAACAGCCAAGAATATCCAGGCAATCAGCCCCAGCATTTT. Translated: CANSQEYPGNQPQHF.

Remarks on this clonotype: One junction end does not reproduce the germline sequence, and a read error may be involved. The chain couples TRBV6-8 to TRBJ1-6; possible D gene TRBD1, 5 bases. The germline V gene has CDR1 MNHGY and CDR2 SAAAGT. The CDR3 consists of 20 residues. The CDR3 nucleotides read TGTGCCAGCAGTGCCTTTTTCGTTCGACAGAGGATAGTTTATAATTCACCCCTCCATTTT. Protein product: CASSAFFVRQRIVYNSPLHF.

A note on this clonotype: Being one base from a much bigger clone, this may be a read error. The rearrangement uses TRBV12-3 or TRBV12-4 and TRBJ2-1; D possibly uses TRBD1 or TRBD2 (5 bases each). The CDR3 extends over 16 amino acids. CDR3 loop: CANSPRGDSSYNEQFF. The DNA for the CDR3 is TGTGCCAACAGTCCCCGGGGCGACAGCTCCTACAATGAGCAGTTCTTC.

This clonotype has just one count. This likely comes from a read error, as the CDR3 has no conserved phenylalanine or tryptophan at its end. The gene calls are TRBV30 and TRBJ2-3; D is unclear. This CDR3 comprises 14 residues. Germline V gene data show CDR1 as GTSNPN and CDR2 as SVGIG (reference sequence). The ends were cut back, 1 base at V and 0 bases at J, with 8 bases in the middle. Here the CDR3 reads CAWSALGSTDTQYL. CDR3 coding DNA: TGTGCCTGGAGTGCTCTCGGAAGCACAGATACGCAGTATTTA.

This rearrangement joins TRBV11-1 to TRBJ1-1, with TRBD1 matching over 11 bases. CDR1 and CDR2 from the germline V gene are SGHAT and FQDESV (reference sequence). Trimming took 7 bases from V and 7 from J; bases not matched to a gene: 5. The CDR3 is made up of 13 amino acids. CDR3 protein: CASNPGTGGEAFF. The CDR3 region has the DNA TGTGCCAGCAACCCGGGGACAGGGGGTGAAGCTTTCTTT. Looking up the rest from reference TRBV11-1 and TRBJ1-1 gives the full variable domain: EAEVAQSPRYKITEKSQAVAFWCDPISGHATLYWYRQILGQGPELLVQFQDESVVDDSQLPKDRFSAERLKGVDSTLKIQPAELGDSAMYLCASNPGTGGEAFFGQGTRLTVV.

Many counts were recorded for this clonotype. The rearrangement joins TRBV20-1 to TRBJ1-4, with D hard to call. The CDR3 runs to 12 residues. Germline CDR1 is DFQATT and CDR2 is SNEGSKA (reference sequence). Trimming stripped 0 bases from V and 8 bases from J, with 7 bases between. The CDR3, as DNA: TGCAGTGCTAGAGATTGGCAGGAAAAACTGTTTTTT. It specifies CSARDWQEKLFF.

About this clonotype: One junction end does not reproduce the germline sequence, and a read error may be involved. The chain uses TRBV6-6 and TRBJ1-2; D possibly corresponds to TRBD1 (5 bases). Germline V gene sequence: CDR1 MNHNY, CDR2 SVGAGI (reference sequence). The CDR3 is made up of 15 amino acids. The CDR3: CASNYLGGANYGYIF. In DNA, the CDR3 is TGTGCCAGCAATTACCTTGGAGGGGCGAACTATGGCTACATCTTC.

Comment on this clonotype: A read error is likely, as this CDR3 ends without the conserved phenylalanine or tryptophan. The rearrangement links TRBV12-3 or TRBV12-4 to TRBJ1-4; 9 nucleotides line up with TRBD1. The CDR3 loop spans 14 amino acids. The CDR3 DNA is TGTGTCAGCAGTCGGGACAGGGTTGGAGGAAAACTGTTTTTA. Encoded protein: CVSSRDRVGGKLFL.

Points on this clonotype: The junction does not match germline at one end; this may be a read error. The genes are TRBV10-2 and TRBJ1-5; no clear D. CDR1 is WSHSY, CDR2 SAAADI, per germline. The CDR3 is 15 residues long. The CDR3 sequence is CANSERRVGSQPQHF. The CDR3 DNA reads as TGCGCCAACAGTGAGAGGAGGGTCGGCAGTCAGCCCCAGCATTTT.

As for this clonotype: An end of the junction does not agree with germline; a read error may underlie this. V usage is TRBV28 and J usage is TRBJ2-7; either TRBD1 or TRBD2 may supply D (5 bases each). Germline assignment: CDR1 MDHEN and CDR2 SYDVKM. The CDR3 consists of 13 residues. The CDR3 DNA is TGTGCCAACAGTTTAACGGGGCCTCGGGAGCAGTACTTC. Translating it yields CANSLTGPREQYF.

A note on this clonotype: Possible read error: a much larger clone is one base away. No conserved phenylalanine or tryptophan ends this CDR3, so it is likely a read error. The rearrangement links TRBV6-2 or TRBV6-3 to TRBJ1-1, with D possibly being TRBD1 (5 bases). Germline CDR1 is MNHEY and CDR2 is SVGEGT. CDR3 length: 15 amino acids. The germline V and J ends were trimmed by 6 bases and 1 base, with 15 bases remaining between them. The CDR3 protein is CASRPGGGANTEAFI. The DNA for the CDR3 is TGTGCCAGCAGGCCGGGGGGGGGAGCGAACACTGAAGCTTTCATT.

This clonotype was counted at least ten times. The rearrangement uses TRBV6-5 and TRBJ1-2; no reliable D call. The CDR3 consists of 13 residues. CDR1 is MNHEY and CDR2 is SVGAGI in the germline V gene. V lost 0 bases to trimming and J lost 7 bases, with 9 bases between them. CDR3 nucleotides: TGTGCCAGCAGTTACTCGAAACAGTTTGGCTACACCTTC. As protein: CASSYSKQFGYTF.

With respect to this clonotype: A read error is possible here, since a much larger clone lies one base away. CDR3 sequence reads: CASTVRARDYGYTF. CDR3 bases: TGTGCCAGTACTGTTAGGGCTCGGGACTATGGCTACACCTTC. The gene calls are TRBV28 and TRBJ1-2; D is unclear. The CDR3 contains 14 residues. The ends were cut back, 9 bases at V and 3 bases at J, with 17 bases in the middle. Germline CDR1 and CDR2: MDHEN and SYDVKM.

This clonotype was counted between two and nine times. With a much larger clone just one base away, this may be a read error. The V gene is TRBV12-3 or TRBV12-4, the J gene TRBJ1-5, with D perhaps matching TRBD1 (5 bases). The ends were cut back, 6 bases at V and 1 base at J, with 16 bases in the middle. The CDR3 extends over 16 amino acids. The CDR3 reads CASSPNGGASNQPQHF. For the CDR3, the DNA is TGTGCCAGCAGCCCCAATGGAGGGGCCAGCAATCAGCCCCAGCATTTT.

Remarks on this clonotype: The junction departs from the called germline gene at one end, perhaps through a read error. The chain combines TRBV29-1 with TRBJ2-7, with 10 bases lining up with TRBD1. There are 14 residues in the CDR3. Germline V gene lookup returns CDR1 SQVTM and CDR2 ANQGSEA. The DNA of the CDR3 is TGCAGCGCTGCATTGGGGACAGGGGCCTACGAGAAGTACTTC. Translation: CSAALGTGAYEKYF.

This clonotype was seen ten or more times. This chain connects TRBV4-1 to TRBJ2-1; 7 bases are a match to TRBD2. J lost 8 bases, V lost 3 bases, and 10 bases had no gene match. CDR1 MGHRA and CDR2 YSYEKL come from the germline V gene. There are 15 residues in the CDR3. DNA of the CDR3: TGCGCCAGCAGCCACCCCGGACTAGGAAGCGATGAGCAGTTCTTC. The encoded protein is CASSHPGLGSDEQFF.

About this clonotype itself: This may arise from a read error, as a much more abundant clone is one base away. V gene TRBV30 combines with J gene TRBJ2-7, with TRBD2 identical over 7 bases. V gave up 2 bases and J gave up 3 bases; unmatched junction bases: 7. CDR3 length equals 14 residues. CDR1 is GTSNPN and CDR2 is SVGIG in the germline V gene (reference sequence). In DNA, the CDR3 is TGTGCCTGGAGTCGGGGGTCTAGCGGCTACGAGCAGTACTTC. Protein: CAWSRGSSGYEQYF.

A note on this clonotype: The junction differs from germline at one of its ends, possibly a read error. This chain joins TRBV6-1 and TRBJ2-1, with no clear D. CDR1 MNHNS and CDR2 SASEGT come from the germline V gene. The CDR3 loop spans 13 amino acids. For the CDR3, the DNA is TGTGCCAGCAGAGTCTATCCCGACAATGATCAGTTCTTC. Translated, it gives CASRVYPDNDQFF.